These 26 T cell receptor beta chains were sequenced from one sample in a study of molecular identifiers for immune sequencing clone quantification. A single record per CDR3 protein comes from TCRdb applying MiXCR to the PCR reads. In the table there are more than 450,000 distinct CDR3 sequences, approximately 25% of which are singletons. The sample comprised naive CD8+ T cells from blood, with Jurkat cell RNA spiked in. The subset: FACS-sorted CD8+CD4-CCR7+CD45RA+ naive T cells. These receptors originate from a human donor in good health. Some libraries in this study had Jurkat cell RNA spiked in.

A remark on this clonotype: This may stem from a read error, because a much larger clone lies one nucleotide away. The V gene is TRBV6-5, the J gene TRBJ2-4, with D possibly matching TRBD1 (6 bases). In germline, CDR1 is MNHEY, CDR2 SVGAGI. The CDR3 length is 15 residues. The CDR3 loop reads CASSRTGFAKDIQYF. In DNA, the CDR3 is TGTGCCAGCAGCAGAACAGGGTTCGCCAAAGACATTCAGTACTTC.

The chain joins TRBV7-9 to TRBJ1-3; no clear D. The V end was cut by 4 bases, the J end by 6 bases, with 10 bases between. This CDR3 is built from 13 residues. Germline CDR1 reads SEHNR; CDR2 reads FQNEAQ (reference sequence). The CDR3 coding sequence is TGTGCCAGCAGCTCTGTCGGGGAAAACACCATATATTTT. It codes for CASSSVGENTIYF.

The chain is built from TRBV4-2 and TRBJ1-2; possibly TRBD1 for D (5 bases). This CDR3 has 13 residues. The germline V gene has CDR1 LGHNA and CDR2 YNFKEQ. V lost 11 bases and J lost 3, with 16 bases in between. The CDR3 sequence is CASGGGMDYGYTF. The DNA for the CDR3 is TGTGCCTCCGGCGGGGGGATGGACTATGGCTACACCTTC.

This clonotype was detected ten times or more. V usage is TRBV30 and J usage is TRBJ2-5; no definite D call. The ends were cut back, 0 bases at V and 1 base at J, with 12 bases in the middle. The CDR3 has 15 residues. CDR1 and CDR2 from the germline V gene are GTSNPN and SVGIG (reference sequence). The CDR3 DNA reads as TGTGCCTGGAGTGTACTGCACAACCGCCAAGAGACCCAGTACTTC. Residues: CAWSVLHNRQETQYF.

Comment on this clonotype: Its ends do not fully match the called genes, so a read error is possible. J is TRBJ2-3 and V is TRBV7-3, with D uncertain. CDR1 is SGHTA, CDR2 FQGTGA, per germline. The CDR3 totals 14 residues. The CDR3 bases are TGTGCCAGCATCTTACAAGGTAGCACAGATACGCAGTATTTT. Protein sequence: CASILQGSTDTQYF.

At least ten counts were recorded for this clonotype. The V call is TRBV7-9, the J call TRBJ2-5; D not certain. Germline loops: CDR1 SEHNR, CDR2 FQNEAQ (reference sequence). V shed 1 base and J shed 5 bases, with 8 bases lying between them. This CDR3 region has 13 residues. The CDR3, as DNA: TGTGCCAGCAGCTTAGGCAGTCTTGAGACCCAGTACTTC. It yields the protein CASSLGSLETQYF.

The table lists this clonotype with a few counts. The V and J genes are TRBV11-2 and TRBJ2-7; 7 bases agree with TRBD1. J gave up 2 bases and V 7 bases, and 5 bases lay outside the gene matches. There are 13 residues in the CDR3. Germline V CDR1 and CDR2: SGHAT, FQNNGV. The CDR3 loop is CASTPGQAYEQYF. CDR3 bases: TGTGCCAGCACCCCCGGACAGGCCTACGAGCAGTACTTC.

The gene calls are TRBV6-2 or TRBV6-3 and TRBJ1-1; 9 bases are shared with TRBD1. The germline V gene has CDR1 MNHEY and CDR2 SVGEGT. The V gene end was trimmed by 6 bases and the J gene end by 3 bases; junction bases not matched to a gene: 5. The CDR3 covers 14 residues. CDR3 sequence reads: CASRWTGVDTEAFF. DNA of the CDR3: TGTGCCAGCAGATGGACAGGGGTGGACACTGAAGCTTTCTTT.

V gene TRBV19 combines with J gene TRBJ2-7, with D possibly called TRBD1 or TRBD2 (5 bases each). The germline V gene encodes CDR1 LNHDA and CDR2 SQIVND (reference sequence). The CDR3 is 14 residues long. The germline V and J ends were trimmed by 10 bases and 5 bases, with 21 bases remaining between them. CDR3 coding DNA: TGTGCCACCAAAGCCTGGGGGAGTGAAAACGAGCAGTACTTC. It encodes CATKAWGSENEQYF.

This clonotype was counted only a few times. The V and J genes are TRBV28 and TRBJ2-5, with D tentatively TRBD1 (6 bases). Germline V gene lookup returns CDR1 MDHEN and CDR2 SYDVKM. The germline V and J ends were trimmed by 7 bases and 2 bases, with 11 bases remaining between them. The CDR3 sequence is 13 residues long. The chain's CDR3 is CASTFGQQETQYF. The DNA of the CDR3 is TGTGCCAGCACTTTTGGACAGCAAGAGACCCAGTACTTC. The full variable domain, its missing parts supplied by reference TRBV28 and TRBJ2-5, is DVKVTQSSRYLVKRTGEKVFLECVQDMDHENMFWYRQDPGLGLRLIYFSYDVKMKEKGDIPEGYSVSREKKERFSLILESASTNQTSMYLCASTFGQQETQYFGPGTRLLVL.

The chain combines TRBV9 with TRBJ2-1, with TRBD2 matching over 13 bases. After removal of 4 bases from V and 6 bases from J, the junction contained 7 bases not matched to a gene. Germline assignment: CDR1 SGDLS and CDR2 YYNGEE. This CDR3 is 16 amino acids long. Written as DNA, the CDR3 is TGTGCCAGCAGCCCCTGGACTAGCGGGGGCCTCAATGAGCAGTTCTTC. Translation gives CASSPWTSGGLNEQFF.

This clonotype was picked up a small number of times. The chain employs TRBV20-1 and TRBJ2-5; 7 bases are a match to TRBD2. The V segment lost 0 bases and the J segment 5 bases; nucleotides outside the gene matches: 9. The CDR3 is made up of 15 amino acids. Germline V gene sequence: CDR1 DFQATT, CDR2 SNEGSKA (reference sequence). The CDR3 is CSARDGGSGAETQYF. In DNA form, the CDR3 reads TGCAGTGCTAGAGATGGCGGGAGCGGTGCGGAGACCCAGTACTTC.

This CDR3 is CATSRSGEVRGQPQHF. The CDR3 DNA sequence: TGTGCCACCAGCAGATCGGGGGAGGTCAGGGGACAGCCCCAGCATTTT. The V gene is TRBV15, the J gene TRBJ1-5, with D possibly matching TRBD1 (6 bases). Trimming shortened V by 2 bases and J by 7 bases, and 18 bases separated the two germline ends. Germline V gene data show CDR1 as LNHNV and CDR2 as YYDKDF (reference sequence). CDR3 length: 16 residues.

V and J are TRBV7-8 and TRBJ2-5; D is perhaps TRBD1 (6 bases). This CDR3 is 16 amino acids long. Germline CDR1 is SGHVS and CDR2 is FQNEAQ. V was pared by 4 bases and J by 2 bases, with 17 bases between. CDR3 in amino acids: CASSSIGGQTQETQYF. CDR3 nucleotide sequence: TGTGCCAGCAGCTCAATTGGGGGACAAACTCAAGAGACCCAGTACTTC. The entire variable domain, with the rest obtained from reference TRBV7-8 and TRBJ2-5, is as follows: GAGVSQSPRYKVAKRGQDVALRCDPISGHVSLFWYQQALGQGPEFLTYFQNEAQLDKSGLPSDRFFAERPEGSVSTLKIQRTQQEDSAVYLCASSSIGGQTQETQYFGPGTRLLVL.

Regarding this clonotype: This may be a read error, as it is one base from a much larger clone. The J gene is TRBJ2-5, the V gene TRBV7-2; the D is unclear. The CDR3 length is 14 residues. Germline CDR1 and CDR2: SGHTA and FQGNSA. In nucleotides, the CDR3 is TGTGCCCGCAGCTTAGCAAGTTCAGAAGAGACCCAGTACTTC. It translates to CARSLASSEETQYF.

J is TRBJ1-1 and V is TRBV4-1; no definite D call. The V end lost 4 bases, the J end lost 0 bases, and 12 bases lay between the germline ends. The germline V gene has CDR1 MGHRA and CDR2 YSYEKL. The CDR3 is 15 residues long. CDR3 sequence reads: CASSPLGSVNTEAFF. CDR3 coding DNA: TGCGCCAGCAGCCCCCTGGGCAGCGTGAACACTGAAGCTTTCTTT.

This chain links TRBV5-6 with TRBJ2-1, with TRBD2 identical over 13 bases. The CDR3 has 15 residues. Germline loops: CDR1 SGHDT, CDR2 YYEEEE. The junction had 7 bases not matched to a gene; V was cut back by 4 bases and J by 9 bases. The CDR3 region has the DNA TGTGCCAGCAGCCCAGGGACTAGCGGGATCCGTGAGCAGTTCTTC. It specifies CASSPGTSGIREQFF.

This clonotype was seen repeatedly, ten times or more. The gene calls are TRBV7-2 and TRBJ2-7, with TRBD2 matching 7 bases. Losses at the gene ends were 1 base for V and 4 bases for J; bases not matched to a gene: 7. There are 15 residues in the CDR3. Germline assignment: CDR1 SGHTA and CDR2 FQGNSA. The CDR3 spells CASSLDHPAGYEQYF. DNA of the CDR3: TGTGCCAGCAGCTTAGATCATCCAGCGGGGTACGAGCAGTACTTC.

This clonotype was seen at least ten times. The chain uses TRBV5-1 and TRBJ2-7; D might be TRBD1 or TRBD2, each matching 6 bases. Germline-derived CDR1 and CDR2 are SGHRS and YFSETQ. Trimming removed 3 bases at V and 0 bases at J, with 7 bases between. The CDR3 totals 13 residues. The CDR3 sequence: CASSWGASYEQYF. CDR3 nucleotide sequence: TGCGCCAGCAGCTGGGGGGCCTCCTACGAGCAGTACTTC.

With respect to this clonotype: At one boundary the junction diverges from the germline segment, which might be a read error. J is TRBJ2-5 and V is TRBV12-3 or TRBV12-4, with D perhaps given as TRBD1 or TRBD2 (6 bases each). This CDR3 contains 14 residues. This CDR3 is CASSLTGGQGTQYF. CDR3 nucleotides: TGTGCCAGCAGTTTAACCGGGGGCCAAGGGACCCAGTACTTC.

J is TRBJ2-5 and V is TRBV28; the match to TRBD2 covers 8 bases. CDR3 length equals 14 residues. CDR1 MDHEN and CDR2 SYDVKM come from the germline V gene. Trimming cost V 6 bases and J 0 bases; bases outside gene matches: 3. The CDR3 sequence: CASSRGRYQETQYF. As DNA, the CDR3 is TGTGCCAGCAGCCGCGGGAGGTACCAAGAGACCCAGTACTTC. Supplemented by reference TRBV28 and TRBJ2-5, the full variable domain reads DVKVTQSSRYLVKRTGEKVFLECVQDMDHENMFWYRQDPGLGLRLIYFSYDVKMKEKGDIPEGYSVSREKKERFSLILESASTNQTSMYLCASSRGRYQETQYFGPGTRLLVL.

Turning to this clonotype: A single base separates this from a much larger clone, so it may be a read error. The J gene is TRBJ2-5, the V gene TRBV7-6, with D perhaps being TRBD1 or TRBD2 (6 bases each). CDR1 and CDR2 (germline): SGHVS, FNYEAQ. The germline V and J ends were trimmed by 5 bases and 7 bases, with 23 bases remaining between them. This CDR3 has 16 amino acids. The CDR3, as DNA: TGTGCCAGCAGCCAAAAAACAGGGCCGCGGGGTGGGACCCAGTACTTC. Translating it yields CASSQKTGPRGGTQYF.

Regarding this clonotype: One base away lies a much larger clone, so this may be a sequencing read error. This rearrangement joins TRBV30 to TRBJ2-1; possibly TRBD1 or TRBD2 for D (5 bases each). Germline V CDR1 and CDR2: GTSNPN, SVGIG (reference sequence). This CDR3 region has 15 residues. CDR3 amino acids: CAWSRGVHSHNEQFF. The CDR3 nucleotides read TGTGCCTGGAGTAGAGGGGTGCACTCCCACAATGAGCAGTTCTTC.

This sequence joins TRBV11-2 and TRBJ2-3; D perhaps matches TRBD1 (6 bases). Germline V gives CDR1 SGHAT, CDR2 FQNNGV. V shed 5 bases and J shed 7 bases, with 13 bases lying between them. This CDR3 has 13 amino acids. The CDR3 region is CASSTPGHNTQYF. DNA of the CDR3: TGTGCCAGCAGCACACCGGGACACAATACGCAGTATTTT. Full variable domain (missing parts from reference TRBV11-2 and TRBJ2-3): EAGVAQSPRYKIIEKRQSVAFWCNPISGHATLYWYQQILGQGPKLLIQFQNNGVVDDSQLPKDRFSAERLKGVDSTLKIQPAKLEDSAVYLCASSTPGHNTQYFGPGTRLTVL.

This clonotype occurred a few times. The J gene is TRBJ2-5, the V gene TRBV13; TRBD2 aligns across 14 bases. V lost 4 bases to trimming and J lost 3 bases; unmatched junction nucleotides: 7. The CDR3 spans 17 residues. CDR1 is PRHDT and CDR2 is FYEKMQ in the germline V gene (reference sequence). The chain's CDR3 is CASSSGTSGGQEETQYF. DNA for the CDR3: TGTGCCAGCAGCTCAGGGACTAGCGGGGGCCAGGAAGAGACCCAGTACTTC.

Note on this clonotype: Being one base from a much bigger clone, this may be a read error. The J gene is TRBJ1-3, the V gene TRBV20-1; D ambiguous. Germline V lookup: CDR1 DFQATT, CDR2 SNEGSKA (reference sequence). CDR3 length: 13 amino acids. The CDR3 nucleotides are TGCAGTGCTAGAGCAGAGGGTGGAAACACCGTATATTTT. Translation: CSARAEGGNTVYF.